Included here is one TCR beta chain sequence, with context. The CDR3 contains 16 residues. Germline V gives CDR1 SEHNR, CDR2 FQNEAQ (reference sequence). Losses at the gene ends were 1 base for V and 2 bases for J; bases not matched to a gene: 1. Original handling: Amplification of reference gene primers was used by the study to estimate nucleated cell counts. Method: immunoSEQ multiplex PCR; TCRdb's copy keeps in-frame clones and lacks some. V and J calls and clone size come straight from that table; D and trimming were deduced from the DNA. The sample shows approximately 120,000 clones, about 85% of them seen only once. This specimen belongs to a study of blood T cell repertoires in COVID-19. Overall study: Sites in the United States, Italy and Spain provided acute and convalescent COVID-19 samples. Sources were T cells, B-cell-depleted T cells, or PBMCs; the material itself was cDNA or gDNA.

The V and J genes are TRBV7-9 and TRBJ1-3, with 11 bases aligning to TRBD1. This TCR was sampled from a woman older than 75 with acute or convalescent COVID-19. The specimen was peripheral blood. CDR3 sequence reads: CASSLGTGGPGNTIYF. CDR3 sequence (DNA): TGTGCCAGCAGCTTAGGGACAGGGGGCCCTGGAAACACCATATATTTT.